This T cell receptor beta chain came from a study of human T cells and chemical hapten exposure. Study at large: Researchers reported sensitizing an approximately 2 cm by approximately 2 cm upper inner arm skin site with 2% DPC. Scalp application of diphenylcyclopropenone was performed weekly in patients across the entire approximately 23-week study. General study results and limits: All donors were alopecia patients, so their immunity may differ from that of healthy people.

Stated time point: patch test 2, 6 weeks after DPC sensitization. The treatment: therapeutic diphenylcyclopropenone sensitization with weekly scalp DPC. This CDR3 spans 20 amino acids. Losses at the gene ends were 1 base for V and 3 bases for J; bases not matched to a gene: 15. Germline V gives CDR1 SGHVS, CDR2 FQNEAQ. Via MiXCR, TCRdb re-called the RACE reads, giving one row per CDR3 protein. The table shows 140,000 or so distinct CDR3 sequences, with 12% occurring only once. The sample holds a few counts of this clonotype. Its antigen is not known. This clonotype was obtained from a woman aged 50 to 60 with alopecia areata. Some clones in this sample may be carry-over from other donors' samples. The material was whole blood, obtained in connection with sensitization to the hapten diphenylcyclopropenone (DPC). The chain links TRBV7-8 to TRBJ2-5; 12 bases map to TRBD2. CDR3 DNA: TGTGCCAGCAGCTTAGTGGCGCTAGCGGGAGGGCCGCGGAGCAAAGAGACCCAGTACTTC. Its protein is CASSLVALAGGPRSKETQYF.